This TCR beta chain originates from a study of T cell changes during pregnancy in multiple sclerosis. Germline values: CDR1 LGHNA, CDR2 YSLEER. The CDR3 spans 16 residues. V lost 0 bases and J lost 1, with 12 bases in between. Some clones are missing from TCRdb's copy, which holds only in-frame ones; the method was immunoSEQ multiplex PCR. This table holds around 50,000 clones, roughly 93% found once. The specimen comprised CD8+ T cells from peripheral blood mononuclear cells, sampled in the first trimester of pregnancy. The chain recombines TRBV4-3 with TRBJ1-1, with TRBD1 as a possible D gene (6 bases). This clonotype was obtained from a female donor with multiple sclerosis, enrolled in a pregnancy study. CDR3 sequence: CASSQDMGAQNTEAFF. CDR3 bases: TGCGCCAGCAGCCAAGATATGGGGGCGCAGAACACTGAAGCTTTCTTT.